A selection of T cell receptor beta chains follows, all from one sample in a study of shared clonotypes between healthy human individuals. The repertoire was sequenced with immunoSEQ multiplex PCR; TCRdb's copy has only in-frame clones and lacks some. The data show over 850,000 clones, 78% seen once. Sample: memory CD4+ T cells from PBMCs. These receptors came from a young man in good health. Some clones in this sample may be carry-over from other donors' samples. Each CDR3 is given with its conserved first and last residue. Fields, in order: D gene, V gene, clone size, J gene, CDR3 DNA, CDR3 protein. The D gene is left open where the match is weak. Not every row has a clone size; where given, it reads once, few, many or a size class.

D gene: TRBD1
V gene: TRBV2
clone size: -
J gene: TRBJ2-5
CDR3 DNA: TGTGCCAGCGTCGGGACAGGGGGTTTTGAGACCCAGTACTTC
CDR3 protein: CASVGTGGFETQYF

D gene: -
V gene: TRBV30
clone size: few
J gene: TRBJ2-7
CDR3 DNA: TGTGCCTGGAGCCGACTCCCTTTTGGGGATGGCGGCCCCCAGGGGGGGCAGTACTTC
CDR3 protein: CAWSRLPFGDGGPQGGQYF

D gene: -
V gene: TRBV28
clone size: once
J gene: TRBJ2-1
CDR3 DNA: TGTGCCACCCTAACCGCGAAGCTAGGGTCCAATGAGCAGTTCTTC
CDR3 protein: CATLTAKLGSNEQFF

D gene: -
V gene: TRBV28
clone size: once
J gene: TRBJ2-3
CDR3 DNA: TGTGCCAGCAGGGCTAACACAAATACGCAGTATTTT
CDR3 protein: CASRANTNTQYF

D gene: TRBD1
V gene: TRBV7-3
clone size: -
J gene: TRBJ2-2
CDR3 DNA: TGTGCCAGCAGCGCGGACAGGGCGAACACCGGGGAGCTGTTTTTT
CDR3 protein: CASSADRANTGELFF

D gene: TRBD2
V gene: TRBV7-2
clone size: -
J gene: TRBJ2-3
CDR3 DNA: TGTGCCAGCAGTCCCAGCGGGAGAGGGCTCGCAGATACGCAGTATTTT
CDR3 protein: CASSPSGRGLADTQYF

D gene: -
V gene: TRBV5-1
clone size: -
J gene: TRBJ1-1
CDR3 DNA: TGCGCCAGCAGGCAGGGGAACACTGAAGCTTTCTTT
CDR3 protein: CASRQGNTEAFF

D gene: TRBD1
V gene: TRBV23-1
clone size: once
J gene: TRBJ1-2
CDR3 DNA: TGCGCCAGCAGTCCTTTTTTAGGGACAGGAAAGGTTGACTATGGCTACACCTTC
CDR3 protein: CASSPFLGTGKVDYGYTF

D gene: -
V gene: TRBV19
clone size: -
J gene: TRBJ2-2
CDR3 DNA: TGTGCCAGTAGTATTCAGGGGATAGGGCCCGGGGAGCTGTTTTTT
CDR3 protein: CASSIQGIGPGELFF

D gene: -
V gene: TRBV5-1
clone size: -
J gene: TRBJ2-4
CDR3 DNA: TGCGCCAGCAGCCTAACCCTACAGGGCAACACTCAGTACTTC
CDR3 protein: CASSLTLQGNTQYF

D gene: -
V gene: TRBV9
clone size: -
J gene: TRBJ2-2
CDR3 DNA: TGTGCCAGCAGCGTAGGGTGGGGCGTCCCGAGAACCGGGGAGCTGTTTTTT
CDR3 protein: CASSVGWGVPRTGELFF

D gene: TRBD2
V gene: TRBV18
clone size: -
J gene: TRBJ2-7
CDR3 DNA: TGTGCCAGCTCACCAGCGGGAGCCGACGGCGAGCAGTACTTC
CDR3 protein: CASSPAGADGEQYF

D gene: -
V gene: TRBV5-1
clone size: -
J gene: TRBJ2-3
CDR3 DNA: TGCGCCAGCAGCTTGGTTCAGCAGTATTTT
CDR3 protein: CASSLVQQYF

D gene: TRBD2
V gene: TRBV15
clone size: -
J gene: TRBJ2-5
CDR3 DNA: TGTGCCACCAGCAGAGATAGGGGGAGCGGGGGGTTCCGGGAGACCCAGTACTTC
CDR3 protein: CATSRDRGSGGFRETQYF

D gene: -
V gene: TRBV2
clone size: -
J gene: TRBJ2-7
CDR3 DNA: TGTGCCAGCAGTGAAATCCAGGGGTATCCCAACGAGCAGTACTTC
CDR3 protein: CASSEIQGYPNEQYF

D gene: TRBD1
V gene: TRBV28
clone size: -
J gene: TRBJ2-7
CDR3 DNA: TGTGCCAGCAGTGTCGGGACAGGGGGAATCTACGAGCAGTACTTC
CDR3 protein: CASSVGTGGIYEQYF

D gene: -
V gene: TRBV18
clone size: -
J gene: TRBJ1-5
CDR3 DNA: TGTGCCAGCTCACCTCGGGGTTTTCAGCCCCAGCATTTT
CDR3 protein: CASSPRGFQPQHF

D gene: -
V gene: TRBV2
clone size: -
J gene: TRBJ1-5
CDR3 DNA: TGTGCCAGCAGTGCCGTAGGGGCTTTCCAGCCCCAGCATTTT
CDR3 protein: CASSAVGAFQPQHF

D gene: -
V gene: TRBV5-1
clone size: -
J gene: TRBJ1-2
CDR3 DNA: TGCGCCAGCAGCCCACTTCCTAACTATGGCTACACCTTC
CDR3 protein: CASSPLPNYGYTF

D gene: -
V gene: TRBV14
clone size: -
J gene: TRBJ1-2
CDR3 DNA: TGTGCCAGCAGCCAAGGGGCGGGGGCGCTTAGCTATGGCTACACCTTC
CDR3 protein: CASSQGAGALSYGYTF

D gene: -
V gene: TRBV19
clone size: few
J gene: TRBJ1-1
CDR3 DNA: TGTGCCAGTAGTCCCAGTGCGGGGGGCTTGTTCGGCACTGAAGCTTTCTTT
CDR3 protein: CASSPSAGGLFGTEAFF

D gene: -
V gene: TRBV5-1
clone size: -
J gene: TRBJ2-5
CDR3 DNA: TGCGCCAGCAGCCCCCGGGAGCTAGAGACCCAGTACTTC
CDR3 protein: CASSPRELETQYF

D gene: -
V gene: TRBV5-6
clone size: -
J gene: TRBJ1-1
CDR3 DNA: TGTGCCAGCAGCAACAGGGAGGTCTGGACTGAAGCTTTCTTT
CDR3 protein: CASSNREVWTEAFF

D gene: -
V gene: TRBV2
clone size: -
J gene: TRBJ1-4
CDR3 DNA: TGTGCCAGCAGTGAGGGGGGGGCAAGAGAAAAACTGTTTTTT
CDR3 protein: CASSEGGAREKLFF

D gene: TRBD1
V gene: TRBV4-1
clone size: -
J gene: TRBJ2-4
CDR3 DNA: TGCGCCAGCAGTTTACCTCAGGGGGACATTCAGTACTTC
CDR3 protein: CASSLPQGDIQYF

D gene: TRBD1
V gene: TRBV4-1
clone size: -
J gene: TRBJ1-1
CDR3 DNA: TGCGCCAGCAGCCAGAGCGACAGGGGGAACACTGAAGCTTTCTTT
CDR3 protein: CASSQSDRGNTEAFF

D gene: -
V gene: TRBV7-2
clone size: -
J gene: TRBJ2-3
CDR3 DNA: TGTGCCAGCACCCTGGGGGTTGCAACAGATACGCAGTATTTT
CDR3 protein: CASTLGVATDTQYF

D gene: -
V gene: TRBV18
clone size: -
J gene: TRBJ2-7
CDR3 DNA: TGTGCCAGCTCACCAGGGACATACGAGCAGTACTTC
CDR3 protein: CASSPGTYEQYF

D gene: TRBD1
V gene: TRBV5-4
clone size: -
J gene: TRBJ2-5
CDR3 DNA: TGTGCCAGCAGCGATAAACAGGGGGCGGGTGAGACCCAGTACTTC
CDR3 protein: CASSDKQGAGETQYF

D gene: TRBD2
V gene: TRBV4-1
clone size: few
J gene: TRBJ2-5
CDR3 DNA: TGCGCCAGCAGCCAAGGTGGACTAGCGGGAGGGCAGGAGACCCAGTACTTC
CDR3 protein: CASSQGGLAGGQETQYF

D gene: TRBD2
V gene: TRBV28
clone size: -
J gene: TRBJ2-5
CDR3 DNA: TGTGCCAGCAGTCAACCGCCGGGACTAGCGGGAGAGGAGACCCAGTACTTC
CDR3 protein: CASSQPPGLAGEETQYF

D gene: -
V gene: TRBV7-2
clone size: -
J gene: TRBJ1-5
CDR3 DNA: TGTGCCAGCAGCCTTAATAGCAATCAGCCCCAGCATTTT
CDR3 protein: CASSLNSNQPQHF